These T cell receptor beta chains were read from a single sample in a study of cytotoxic CD8 clonotypes in ibrutinib-treated CLL. Using immunoSEQ multiplex PCR, the repertoire was profiled, and TCRdb retains in-frame clones only, with some absent. Of about 140,000 clones listed, 80% are singletons. The input for sequencing was PBMCs, taken after 36 months of ibrutinib treatment. The receptor source for this set is a human donor with chronic lymphocytic leukemia. CDR3s leave out the opening cysteine and the closing phenylalanine or tryptophan. Each record gives: V gene, J gene, CDR3 protein.

v_gene: TRBV7-9; j_gene: TRBJ1-1; CDR3aa: ASRQDFGGGNTEAF
v_gene: TRBV25-1; j_gene: TRBJ2-1; CDR3aa: ASAAWDRLYNEQF
v_gene: TRBV13; j_gene: TRBJ1-6; CDR3aa: ASSTGAAGGSPLH
v_gene: TRBV30; j_gene: TRBJ1-6; CDR3aa: AWSAQLDSPLH
v_gene: TRBV7-4; j_gene: TRBJ1-4; CDR3aa: ASSLGSTNEKLF
v_gene: TRBV7-3; j_gene: TRBJ1-2; CDR3aa: ASSLNSGDSDYT
v_gene: TRBV5-1; j_gene: TRBJ1-4; CDR3aa: ASSTAGPINEKLF
v_gene: TRBV13; j_gene: TRBJ2-1; CDR3aa: ASSPSWAHEQF
v_gene: TRBV7-8; j_gene: TRBJ2-1; CDR3aa: ASSATLPSKQF
v_gene: TRBV18; j_gene: TRBJ1-6; CDR3aa: ASSPRPRDHISRSPLH
v_gene: TRBV27; j_gene: TRBJ2-1; CDR3aa: ASSRLAKSSYNEQF
v_gene: TRBV2; j_gene: TRBJ2-7; CDR3aa: ASSEDLYEQY
v_gene: TRBV10-3; j_gene: TRBJ2-7; CDR3aa: AIRRLAGAYEQY
v_gene: TRBV11-2; j_gene: TRBJ2-1; CDR3aa: ASSLVASGGVSV
v_gene: TRBV30; j_gene: TRBJ1-1; CDR3aa: AWSQDRGTMNTEAF
v_gene: TRBV7-8; j_gene: TRBJ1-2; CDR3aa: ASSLGVTALRGGYT
v_gene: TRBV19; j_gene: TRBJ2-1; CDR3aa: ASSWASGANNEQF
v_gene: TRBV28; j_gene: TRBJ1-6; CDR3aa: ASSFGGADRALH
v_gene: TRBV9; j_gene: TRBJ1-2; CDR3aa: ASSLGTSNYGYT